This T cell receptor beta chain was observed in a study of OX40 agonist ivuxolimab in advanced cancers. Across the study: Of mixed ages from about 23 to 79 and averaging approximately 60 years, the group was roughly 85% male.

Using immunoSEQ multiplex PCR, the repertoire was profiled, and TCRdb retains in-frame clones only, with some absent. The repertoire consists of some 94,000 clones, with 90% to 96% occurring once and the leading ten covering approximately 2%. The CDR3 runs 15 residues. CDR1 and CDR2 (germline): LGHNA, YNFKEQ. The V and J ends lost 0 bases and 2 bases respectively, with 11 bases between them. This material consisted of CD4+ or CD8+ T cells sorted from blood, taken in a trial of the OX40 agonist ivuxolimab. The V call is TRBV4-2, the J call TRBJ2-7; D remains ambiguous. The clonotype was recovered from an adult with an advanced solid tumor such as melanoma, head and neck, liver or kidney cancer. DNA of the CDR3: TGTGCCAGCAGCCAAGAACAGCAGGCTCCCTACGAGCAGTACTTC. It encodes CASSQEQQAPYEQYF.